The 14 T cell receptor beta chains reported below all come from one sample, sequenced in a study of Graves' ophthalmopathy and Graves' hyperthyroidism. Amplification targeted the TCR beta CDR3 regions, with RNA transcripts as the source material. HTBI primers were used in a first-round RT-PCR, which preceded a second-round multiplex PCR. Via MiXCR, TCRdb re-called the multiplex PCR reads, giving one row per CDR3 protein. The sample records 650,000 to 900,000 distinct CDR3 sequences, 40% being singletons. Sample: peripheral blood. These receptors were obtained from an adult man with Graves' ophthalmopathy.

There are many counts of this clonotype. The chain has TRBV20-1 and TRBJ2-7; D perhaps matches TRBD2 (6 bases). The V end was cut by 6 bases, the J end by 1 base, with 10 bases between. The CDR3 is 12 residues long. Per the germline V gene, CDR1 is DFQATT and CDR2 is SNEGSKA (reference sequence). CDR3 in DNA: TGCAGTGCCAGACGGGGGTCCTACGAGCAGTACTTC. This translates into CSARRGSYEQYF.

The chain is built from TRBV27 and TRBJ1-1; 7 bases line up with TRBD1. This CDR3 has 14 residues. Per the germline V gene, CDR1 is MNHEY and CDR2 is SMNVEV (reference sequence). Germline trimming cut 6 bases from V and 3 bases from J; bases unmatched to any gene: 7. The CDR3 DNA reads TGTGCCAGCAGATTACAGGGGCGGGACACTGAAGCTTTCTTT. Translating gives CASRLQGRDTEAFF.

The sample holds many counts of this clonotype. The rearrangement uses TRBV29-1 and TRBJ2-2; unclear D gene. The germline V gene encodes CDR1 SQVTM and CDR2 ANQGSEA. The CDR3 spans 11 residues. V lost 7 bases and J lost 1, with 4 bases in between. This chain's CDR3 is CSGGNTGELFF. In nucleotides, the CDR3 is TGCAGCGGTGGGAACACCGGGGAGCTGTTTTTT.

The V gene is TRBV20-1, the J gene TRBJ1-6; 7 positions match TRBD1. From germline, CDR1 is DFQATT and CDR2 SNEGSKA (reference sequence). V trimming: 6 bases; J trimming: 6 bases; junction bases outside the gene matches: 8. CDR3 size: 14 residues. The CDR3 coding sequence is TGCAGTGCCCCACTGACAGGGAGTAATTCACCCCTCCACTTT. This gives the protein CSAPLTGSNSPLHF.

In this sample, this clonotype turned up once. The gene calls are TRBV7-9 and TRBJ1-3, with 9 bases lining up with TRBD1. The ends lost 6 bases at V and 3 bases at J; junction bases unmatched: 12. The CDR3 is 17 residues long. Germline V CDR1 and CDR2: SEHNR, FQNEAQ (reference sequence). The CDR3 bases are TGTGCCAGCAGTTCGTGGGACAGGGCCGGCATTGGAAACACCATATATTTT. Protein: CASSSWDRAGIGNTIYF.

This clonotype was counted between two and nine times. The chain uses TRBV20-1 and TRBJ2-5; D may be TRBD2 (6 bases). The germline gives CDR1 DFQATT, CDR2 SNEGSKA (reference sequence). V was trimmed by 3 bases and J by 2 bases, leaving 10 bases between them. The CDR3 contains 13 residues. This CDR3 is CSAREGGQETQYF. Written as DNA, the CDR3 is TGCAGTGCTAGGGAGGGCGGTCAAGAGACCCAGTACTTC.

This chain joins TRBV25-1 and TRBJ1-2; D gene unclear. This CDR3 is 13 amino acids long. Deletions cut 6 bases from V and 10 bases from J, with 18 bases between. Per the germline V gene, CDR1 is MGHDK and CDR2 is SYGVNS. The CDR3 DNA sequence: TGTGCCAGCAGCTTACAAGCGGGAGAGATCTACACCTTC. This sequence encodes CASSLQAGEIYTF.

The chain joins TRBV6-5 to TRBJ1-5; D possibly corresponds to TRBD1 (5 bases). Trimming took off 6 bases at V and 3 bases at J, with 15 bases between the two ends. CDR3 length equals 15 residues. The germline CDR1 and CDR2 sequences are MNHEY and SVGAGI. CDR3 loop: CASRGGSGNNQPQHF. CDR3 nucleotide sequence: TGTGCCAGCAGGGGGGGGTCCGGGAACAATCAGCCCCAGCATTTT.

A note on this clonotype: A much more abundant neighbour one base away suggests this may be a read error. V usage is TRBV2 and J usage is TRBJ2-7, with D maybe TRBD1 (6 bases). V shed 6 bases and J shed 3 bases, with 15 bases lying between them. Per the germline V gene, CDR1 is SNHLY and CDR2 is FYNNEI. The CDR3 covers 14 residues. The CDR3 DNA follows: TGTGCCAGCAGCCACACAGGGCAGTTCTACGAGCAGTACTTC. Its translation: CASSHTGQFYEQYF.

In regard to this clonotype: The germline gene is not matched at one end of the junction; a read error may be the cause. The chain links TRBV5-6 to TRBJ2-7, with unresolved D. This CDR3 spans 14 amino acids. Germline V gene data show CDR1 as SGHDT and CDR2 as YYEEEE. The CDR3 spells CASSLGRSSYEQCF. DNA for the CDR3: TGTGCCAGCAGCTTGGGGCGGAGCTCCTACGAGCAGTGCTTC.

Concerning this clonotype: One junction end does not reproduce the germline sequence, and a read error may be involved. The chain combines TRBV25-1 with TRBJ2-5; TRBD2 matches 9 bases. This CDR3 spans 16 amino acids. Germline V gene sequence: CDR1 MGHDK, CDR2 SYGVNS. The CDR3 protein is CASSPPLAGPGETQYF. The CDR3, as DNA: TGCGCCAGCAGCCCCCCGCTAGCGGGGCCGGGGGAGACCCAGTACTTC.

This clonotype was seen a few times. The chain recombines TRBV2 with TRBJ1-1; D uncertain. The germline V gene encodes CDR1 SNHLY and CDR2 FYNNEI. Between the trimmed V and J ends, which lost 5 bases and 7 bases, there was a span of 17 bases. This CDR3 region has 14 residues. The CDR3 protein is CASSYELDFSEAFF. Here the CDR3 DNA reads TGTGCCAGCAGTTACGAGCTGGATTTCAGTGAAGCTTTCTTT.

This clonotype showed up many times. J is TRBJ1-1 and V is TRBV7-9; D gene ambiguous. The V and J ends lost 6 bases and 1 base respectively, with 9 bases between them. This CDR3 has 13 residues. The germline CDR1 and CDR2 sequences are SEHNR and FQNEAQ (reference sequence). The CDR3 is CASRPTGNTEAFF. As DNA, the CDR3 is TGTGCCAGCAGACCGACGGGGAACACTGAAGCTTTCTTT.

About this clonotype itself: A much more abundant neighbour one base away suggests this may be a read error. The chain employs TRBV15 and TRBJ2-5; D is unresolved. This CDR3 is 13 amino acids long. Germline lookup yields CDR1 LNHNV and CDR2 YYDKDF (reference sequence). CDR3 loop: CAISRDLRETQYF. In DNA form, the CDR3 reads TGTGCCATCAGCAGAGATCTACGCGAGACCCAGTACTTC.